Listed below are T cell receptor beta chains from one sample, sequenced in a study of blood T cell repertoires in COVID-19. TCRdb's copy holds only in-frame clones and misses some; the assay was immunoSEQ multiplex PCR. In the table there are fewer than 350,000 clones, more than 85% of which are singletons. The specimen sequenced was PBMCs or T cells enriched from blood (not recorded which). These receptors all stem from a middle-aged man who had been exposed to COVID-19. CDR3s include the opening cysteine and the closing phenylalanine or tryptophan. D genes are given only for firm matches.

j_call | d_call | v_call | cdr3_aa
TRBJ2-1 | TRBD2 | TRBV29-1 | CSVVKSGSTEQFF
TRBJ2-7 | TRBD1 | TRBV4-2 | CASRDRGSYEQYF
TRBJ1-5 | TRBD1 | TRBV7-9 | CASSSSHQGAWVQPQHF
TRBJ2-1 | - | TRBV11-2 | CASSYYRGSGEQFF
TRBJ2-3 | - | TRBV24-1 | CATSDRRTRTDTQYF
TRBJ2-7 | TRBD2 | TRBV12-5 | CASATDRGLAGDYEQYF
TRBJ2-7 | TRBD2 | TRBV7-2 | CASSMLWRENTEQYF
TRBJ2-2 | - | TRBV5-1 | CASSLALALNTGELFF
TRBJ2-3 | - | TRBV30 | CAIAEWGSTDTQYF
TRBJ2-1 | - | TRBV7-9 | CASSPPWNGSSYNEQFF
TRBJ1-1 | TRBD1 | TRBV5-4 | CASSMDWDREAFF
TRBJ2-2 | TRBD1 | TRBV5-1 | CASSQRQGAIHDGELFF
TRBJ1-3 | - | TRBV18 | CASSWTDSGNTIYF